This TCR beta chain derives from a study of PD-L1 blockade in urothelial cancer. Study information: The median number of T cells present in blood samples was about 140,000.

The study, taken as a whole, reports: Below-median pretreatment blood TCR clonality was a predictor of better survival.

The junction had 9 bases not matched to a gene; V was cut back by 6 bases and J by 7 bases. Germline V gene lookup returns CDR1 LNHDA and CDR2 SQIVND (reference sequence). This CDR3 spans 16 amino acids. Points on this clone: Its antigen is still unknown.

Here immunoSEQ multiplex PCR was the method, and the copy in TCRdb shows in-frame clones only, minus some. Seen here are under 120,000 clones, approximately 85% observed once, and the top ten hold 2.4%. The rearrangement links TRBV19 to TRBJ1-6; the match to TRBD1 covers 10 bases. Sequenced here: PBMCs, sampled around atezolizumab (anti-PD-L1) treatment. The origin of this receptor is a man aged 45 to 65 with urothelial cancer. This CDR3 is CASRRDRGLDNSPLHF. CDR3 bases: TGTGCCAGTAGAAGGGACAGGGGTCTTGACAATTCACCCCTCCACTTT. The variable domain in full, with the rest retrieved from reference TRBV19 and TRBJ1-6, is DGGITQSPKYLFRKEGQNVTLSCEQNLNHDAMYWYRQDPGQGLRLIYYSQIVNDFQKGDIAEGYSVSREKKESFPLTVTSAQKNPTAFYLCASRRDRGLDNSPLHFGNGTRLTVT.